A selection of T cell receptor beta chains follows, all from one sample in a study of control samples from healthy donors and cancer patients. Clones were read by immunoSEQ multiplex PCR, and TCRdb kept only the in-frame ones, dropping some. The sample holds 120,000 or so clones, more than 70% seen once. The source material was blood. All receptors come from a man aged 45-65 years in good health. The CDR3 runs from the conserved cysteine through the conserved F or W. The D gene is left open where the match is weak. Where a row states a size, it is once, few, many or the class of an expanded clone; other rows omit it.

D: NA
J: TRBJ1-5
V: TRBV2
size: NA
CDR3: CASRAEAYSNQPQHF
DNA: TGTGCCAGCAGGGCGGAGGCCTATAGCAATCAGCCCCAGCATTTT

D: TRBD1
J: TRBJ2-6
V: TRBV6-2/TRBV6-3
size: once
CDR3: CASSYSAGGNSGANVLTF
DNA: TGTGCCAGCAGTTACTCGGCAGGGGGTAACTCTGGGGCCAACGTCCTGACTTTC

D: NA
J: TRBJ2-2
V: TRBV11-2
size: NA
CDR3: CASSGIYAGELFF
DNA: TGTGCCAGCAGCGGAATATACGCCGGGGAGCTGTTTTTT

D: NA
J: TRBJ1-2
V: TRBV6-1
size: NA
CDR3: CASSENSPIYGYTF
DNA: TGTGCCAGCAGTGAAAACAGTCCGATCTATGGCTACACCTTC

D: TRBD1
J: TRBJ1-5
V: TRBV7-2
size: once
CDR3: CASSSIQGSNQPQHF
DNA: TGTGCCAGCTCCTCAATACAGGGGAGCAATCAGCCCCAGCATTTT

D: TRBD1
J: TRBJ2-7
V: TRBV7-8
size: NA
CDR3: CASSPQGQGGTYEQYF
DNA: TGTGCCAGCAGCCCCCAAGGACAGGGGGGAACCTACGAGCAGTACTTC

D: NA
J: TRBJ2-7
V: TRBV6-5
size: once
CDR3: CASSLQGGSYEQYF
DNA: TGTGCCAGCAGTTTACAGGGGGGGAGCTACGAGCAGTACTTC

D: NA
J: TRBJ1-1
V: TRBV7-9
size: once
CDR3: CASSSRDFMNTEAFF
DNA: TGTGCCAGCAGCTCTCGGGACTTCATGAACACTGAAGCTTTCTTT

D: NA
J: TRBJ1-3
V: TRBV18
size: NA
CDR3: CASSPQQHDFYDSGNTIYF
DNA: TGTGCCAGCTCACCACAGCAACACGATTTCTACGACTCTGGAAACACCATATATTTT

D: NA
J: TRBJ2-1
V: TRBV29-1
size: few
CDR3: CSVRLPSGQFF
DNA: TGCAGCGTTCGGCTCCCCTCCGGGCAGTTCTTC

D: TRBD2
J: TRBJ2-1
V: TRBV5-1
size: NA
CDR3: CASSGNPGTNEQFF
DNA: TGCGCCAGCAGCGGGAACCCGGGGACTAATGAACAGTTCTTC

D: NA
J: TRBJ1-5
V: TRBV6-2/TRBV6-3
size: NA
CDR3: CASSYHGRTSQPQHF
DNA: TGTGCCAGCAGTTACCATGGCAGAACGAGCCAGCCCCAGCATTTT

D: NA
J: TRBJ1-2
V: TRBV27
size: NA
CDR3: CASSPGLGGGGYTF
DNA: TGTGCCAGCAGTCCTGGGTTAGGGGGGGGAGGCTACACCTTC

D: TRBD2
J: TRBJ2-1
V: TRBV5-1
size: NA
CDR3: CASSETPSGGYNEQFF
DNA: TGCGCCAGCAGCGAGACGCCTAGCGGGGGTTACAATGAGCAGTTCTTC